This T cell receptor (beta chain) was recovered during a study of CD8+CD57+ T cells in acquired aplastic anemia. The wider study: DNA recovered from sorted CD4+ and CD8+ cells had a mean of around 3.2 ug. Study-wide results and caveats: Patients and controls had in common fewer than 30 CD8+ CDR3 sequences. Any difference that existed in CD8+ Simpson's diversity between patients and controls was not significant.

From germline, CDR1 is SGHVS and CDR2 FNYEAQ. The CDR3 loop spans 11 amino acids. V was clipped by 0 bases and J by 10 bases, with 4 bases between them. With regard to this clonotype: The antigen is undetermined.

Using genomic DNA as the template, TCR beta VDJ and CDR3 profiling was carried out. Using its own MiXCR run on the reads, TCRdb lists one record per CDR3 protein. In the table there are 68,000 or so distinct CDR3 sequences, 45% to 55% of which are singletons. Sequences were obtained from sorted CD4+, CD8+, or CD8+CD57+ T cells (not recorded which) from PBMCs. The TCR comes from a human donor in good health, serving as a control. V and J are TRBV7-6 and TRBJ2-1, with no clear D. The CDR3 here is CASSLAGEQFF. The CDR3 bases are TGTGCCAGCAGCTTAGCGGGGGAGCAGTTCTTC.